This T cell receptor beta chain is drawn from a study of T-cell reconstitution after alpha-beta-depleted transplantation in children listed by TCRdb under 2016. Study-wide context: Using TCR repertoire profiling, the study followed T-cell immune reconstitution in a quantitative way in children after TCRalphabeta/CD19-depleted allogeneic hematopoietic cell transplantation.

Receptor libraries were prepared by PCR. The listed sequencing device is Illumina HiSeq 2500. TCR libraries were prepared with molecular barcoding, using unique molecular identifiers to normalize TCRbeta repertoire quantification. The public reads were reprocessed in TCRdb via fastp at Q25 and MiXCR, keeping in-frame beta chains. Rows matching on CDR3 protein sequence are summarized as one entry with the most common DNA and genes. Counted in this sample were about 500,000 distinct CDR3 sequences; less than 35% of them appeared once. The ten top clones hold 2% to 2.5% of the sample. With regard to this clonotype: Its recognized antigen is unknown. No base quality values were provided; no much bigger clone lies one nucleotide off.

Taken from cysteine to phenylalanine, the CDR3 has 13 residues. This entry keeps only the CDR3 DNA: 39 bases, framed from base 1. CDR1 and CDR2 are drawn from the germline V gene: SQVTM, ANQGSEA. Trimming removed 5 bases from V and 8 bases from J, leaving 18 bases between the germline ends. This receptor was identified in a human donor who donated a stem cell graft to a child with aplastic anemia. In this chain, TRBV29-1 is recombined with TRBJ1-2; the D gene is possibly TRBD1, with 5 bases matching. This sample comprised PBMCs from the stem cell graft donor, obtained from the stem cell graft. The DNA reads TGCAGCGTTTTCAGTGGGGGGTCCCTGGGCTACACCTTC. This translates into CSVFSGGSLGYTF.